This is a list of T cell receptor beta chains from one sample in a study of OX40 agonist ivuxolimab in advanced cancers. Assay: immunoSEQ multiplex PCR; the TCRdb copy retains only in-frame clones and omits some. The sample records about 98,000 clones, around nine tenths being singletons. The specimen was CD4+ or CD8+ T cells sorted from blood, collected in a trial of the OX40 agonist ivuxolimab. The receptors stem from an adult with an advanced solid tumor such as melanoma, head and neck, liver or kidney cancer. Both conserved end residues are part of each CDR3. A D gene is named only where the DNA matches it firmly. Where a row states a size, it is once, few, many or the class of an expanded clone; other rows omit it.

TRBJ1-6 | TRBV6-6 | - | few | TGTGCCAGCAGTTACGGCGGCTCACCCCTCCACTTT | CASSYGGSPLHF
TRBJ2-1 | TRBV6-1 | - | once | TGTGCCAGCAGTGAACAGATAACCGTTACCTACAATGAGCAGTTCTTC | CASSEQITVTYNEQFF
TRBJ2-2 | TRBV11-3 | TRBD2 | once | TGTGCCAGCAGCCAACTAGCGGGAAACACCGGGGAGCTGTTTTTT | CASSQLAGNTGELFF
TRBJ1-2 | TRBV2 | - | - | TGTGCCAGCAGTGAAAAGGGCCCGTTCGGATATGGCTACACCTTC | CASSEKGPFGYGYTF
TRBJ2-1 | TRBV6-5 | TRBD1 | - | TGTGCCAGCAGTACCGGGACAGGGTATCAGTTCTTC | CASSTGTGYQFF
TRBJ1-5 | TRBV5-6 | - | - | TGTGCCAGCAGCTTGTGGAGACAGCCCCAGCATTTT | CASSLWRQPQHF
TRBJ2-5 | TRBV12-5 | - | - | TGTGCTAGTGGTTTGAGTACCGGCAAAGAGACCCAGTACTTC | CASGLSTGKETQYF
TRBJ2-5 | TRBV27 | - | - | TGTGCCAGCAGGGACTTCGGCCGGGAGGAGACCCAGTACTTC | CASRDFGREETQYF
TRBJ1-2 | TRBV7-2 | TRBD1 | - | TGTGCCAGCAGGTCTACAGGGGGAACCAGTCCGTACTATGGCTACACCTTC | CASRSTGGTSPYYGYTF
TRBJ2-6 | TRBV29-1 | - | - | TGCAGCGTTGAGAAGTTGTCTGGGGCCAACGTCCTGACTTTC | CSVEKLSGANVLTF
TRBJ1-3 | TRBV16 | - | once | TGTGCCAGCAGCCAGACGCAGGTGAACACCATATATTTT | CASSQTQVNTIYF
TRBJ2-5 | TRBV7-9 | - | - | TGTGCCAGCAGCTTAAACCAAGAGACCCAGTACTTC | CASSLNQETQYF
TRBJ1-1 | TRBV5-4 | - | - | TGTGCCAGCAGCTTGCCCCCCCCGGGTAACACTGAAGCTTTCTTT | CASSLPPPGNTEAFF
TRBJ1-5 | TRBV27 | - | - | TGTGCCAGCAGTGCCTCGGGAAGTTGGGGCAATCAGCCCCAGCATTTT | CASSASGSWGNQPQHF
TRBJ1-2 | TRBV7-9 | - | - | TGTGCCAGCAGCTTAGGCAGGGGAAGCAACTATGGCTACACCTTC | CASSLGRGSNYGYTF
TRBJ2-7 | TRBV6-5 | - | - | TGTGCCAGCAGTTACTACCGGGAGTCTGACGAGCAGTACTTC | CASSYYRESDEQYF
TRBJ2-3 | TRBV6-1 | TRBD1 | once | TGTGCCAGCATTCAGGACAGGGTGCGGGATACGCAGTATTTT | CASIQDRVRDTQYF
TRBJ2-1 | TRBV30 | - | - | TGTGCCTGCCAAAAGGGGACCATAAATGAGCAGTTCTTC | CACQKGTINEQFF
TRBJ1-2 | TRBV6-5 | TRBD1 | - | TGTGCCAGCAGTTTGGACAGGGGGCCCTCTGGCTACACCTTC | CASSLDRGPSGYTF
TRBJ2-1 | TRBV11-2 | - | - | TGTGCCAGCGGGCTTAACAATGAGCAGTTCTTC | CASGLNNEQFF
TRBJ2-6 | TRBV18 | - | - | TGTGCCAGCTCCCTAAATTCAATTCAGCCTGGGGCCAACGTCCTGACTTTC | CASSLNSIQPGANVLTF
TRBJ2-4 | TRBV5-5 | - | - | TGTGCCAGCAGCTCAGACAGCCGCGGGGACATTCAGTACTTC | CASSSDSRGDIQYF